This record covers a single T cell receptor beta chain. These data originate in a study of blood T cell repertoires in COVID-19. Across the whole study: PBMCs, B-cell-depleted T cells, or T cells provided the cDNA or gDNA that made up the material.

The CDR3 totals 15 residues. Germline V gives CDR1 LGHNA, CDR2 YSLEER. The V end was cut by 4 bases, the J end by 8 bases, with 17 bases between. The authors' processing: Counts of nucleated cells, estimated from reference gene primer amplification, were obtained. Profiled with immunoSEQ multiplex PCR; TCRdb holds only in-frame clones, not every one. The V and J calls and the clone size are those of that table, but D and trimming were determined from the DNA. The table has about 46,000 clones, approximately 85% seen once; the top ten hold about a third. The chain employs TRBV4-3 and TRBJ1-4; D gene ambiguous. The sample taken for sequencing was peripheral blood. The TCR originated in a woman older than 75 with COVID-19, enrolled during active disease. CDR3 sequence (DNA): TGCGCCAGCAGCCCCTCCGGGGAGCCACACGAAAAACTGTTTTTT. Its translation is CASSPSGEPHEKLFF.